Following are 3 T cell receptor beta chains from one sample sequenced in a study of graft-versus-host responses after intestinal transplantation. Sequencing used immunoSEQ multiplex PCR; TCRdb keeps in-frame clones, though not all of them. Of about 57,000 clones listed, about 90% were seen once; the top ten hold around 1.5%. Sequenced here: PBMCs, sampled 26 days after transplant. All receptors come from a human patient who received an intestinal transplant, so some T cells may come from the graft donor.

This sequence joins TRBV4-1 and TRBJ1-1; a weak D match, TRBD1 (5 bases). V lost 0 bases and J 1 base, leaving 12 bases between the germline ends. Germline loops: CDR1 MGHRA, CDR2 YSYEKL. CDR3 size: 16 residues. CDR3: CASSQDRDWENTEAFF. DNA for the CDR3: TGCGCCAGCAGCCAAGATAGGGACTGGGAGAACACTGAAGCTTTCTTT.

CDR3 residues: CASSVLSGNTEAFF. CDR3 DNA sequence: TGTGCCAGCAGCGTTTTGTCAGGGAACACTGAAGCTTTCTTT. This chain links TRBV9 with TRBJ1-1, with unresolved D. Germline V gene data show CDR1 as SGDLS and CDR2 as YYNGEE. The CDR3 is 14 amino acids. Trimming removed 2 bases at V and 1 base at J, with 9 bases between.

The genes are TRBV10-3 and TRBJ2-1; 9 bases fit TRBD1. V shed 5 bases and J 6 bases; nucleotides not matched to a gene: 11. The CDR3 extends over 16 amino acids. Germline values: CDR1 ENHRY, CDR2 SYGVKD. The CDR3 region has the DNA TGTGCCATCAGTTACGGGGACAGGGAGGTACGCAATGAGCAGTTCTTC. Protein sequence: CAISYGDREVRNEQFF.